The entry below gives a single T cell receptor beta chain sequence along with its context. This clonotype was recorded many times. Its binding antigen is unknown. Base qualities were left out, and no much larger clone turns up one base away. This record belongs to a study of regulatory T cells in long-lasting Graves disease listed by TCRdb under 2021. For context, the study as a whole: Newly diagnosed Graves' disease patients had taken antithyroid drugs for less than 3 months. Persistent Graves' disease patients were compared with newly diagnosed Graves' disease patients by peripheral blood TCR sequencing and RNA sequencing. The study took place in China and was registered as a clinical trial. TCR sequencing covered around 13 persistent and around 20 newly diagnosed Graves' disease patients, 33 samples in total. Study-wide findings and limitations: The authors acknowledged the small sample size as a limitation that may reduce accuracy. The study examined only peripheral blood because the primary lesion, thyroid tissue, could not be accessed. Persistent Graves' disease patients showed lower TCR Shannon entropy and fewer highly expanded clones than newly diagnosed patients, suggesting clonal expansion. Persistent disease showed preferential use of TRBV28, TRBJ1-2 and TRBJ2-5, whereas newly diagnosed disease favored TRBV20-1 and TRBJ2-1. Only the TCR beta chain was sequenced and analyzed. Persistent patients shared more public clonotypes among themselves (around 2,800) than newly diagnosed patients did (approximately 870).

In the paper's terms, the time point label means: newly diagnosed GD, antithyroid drugs for less than 3 months. RNA was extracted from PBMCs in TRIzol for both TCR sequencing and RNA sequencing. The diagnosis of Graves' disease was made according to American Thyroid Association guidelines. Recruitment of patients was carried out at an endocrinology department in Xi'an, China. Each patient gave about 8.1 milliliters of peripheral blood, collected in an EDTA anticoagulant tube. Ficoll Paque Plus density gradient separation was used to isolate PBMCs, and no further T cell sorting was done. An Agilent 2100 Bioanalyzer and agarose gel were used to check RNA quality, and a NanoDrop 2000 was used to measure RNA concentration. The CDR3 holds 15 amino acids from the cysteine to the phenylalanine. The only DNA kept is the CDR3, 45 bases in frame from the first base. Between the V and J ends, shortened by 8 bases and 0 bases respectively, the junction contains 16 bases. Reading the germline V gene gives CDR1 SNHLY and CDR2 FYNNEI.

Library construction relied on multiplex PCR. The listed sequencing device is Illumina HiSeq 4000. CDR3 regions were amplified by Arm-PCR with iRepertoire HTBI primers to construct TCR beta libraries. Before sequencing, the PCR products went through gel purification. In the source study's methods: Gene usage analysis of CDR3 amino acid clonotypes used the 62 TRBV and 14 to 15 TRBJ segments found across samples. Filtered high-quality paired reads were merged into contigs using COPE and FqMerger. Contigs were aligned with BLAST to IMGT TRBV, TRBD and TRBJ reference genes, and CDR3 was defined per IMGT. Clonotypes above 0.1% frequency were classified as highly expanded clones. Repertoire diversity was measured by Shannon entropy, and V-J evenness by the Gini coefficient. Clonotypes shared by more than one individual were considered public. TCRdb ran its own pipeline on the public reads, namely fastp trimming at Q25 and MiXCR clone calling, and kept in-frame beta chains. Each record represents a unique CDR3 protein, reported with the most common genes and DNA among its rows. Here the V and J calls rest on TCRdb's processing, not on the authors' analysis. The table for this sample lists about 620,000 distinct CDR3 sequences; around 17% of them were counted only once. The top ten clonotypes cover around 18% of the sample.

This same sample was also taken into another study, of T cells in Graves' hyperthyroidism and ophthalmopathy. The other study reports the following: Graves' hyperthyroidism was defined as stable when no progression to ophthalmopathy occurred over 18 months of follow-up. Hyperthyroidism patients were newly diagnosed, had a disease duration of under 2 months, and were aged 18 to 65 years. Any patient with an uncontrolled infection, another autoimmune disease, pregnancy or lactation was excluded. Diagnoses were established on the basis of clinical symptoms, serum thyroxine and TRAb, thyroid ultrasound, and orbital computed tomography. The TCR CDR3 was subjected to a first round of RT-PCR using the HTBI primer set and the Qiagen OneStep RT-PCR kit. Most expanded thyroid clonotypes (frequency above 0.001) were also detected in blood, suggesting blood repertoires may reflect thyroid immune responses. A model built on a 13 V-J signature distinguished ophthalmopathy from stable hyperthyroidism, reaching 85% to 90% sensitivity and about 81% specificity in cross-validation and 80%/75% in testing. During validation, the model predicted progression to ophthalmopathy a median of roughly 7.1 months ahead of onset, with 60% to 71% sensitivity and 72.22% specificity. A discovery cohort of around 100 patients, approximately 44 with Graves' ophthalmopathy and under 60 with stable Graves' hyperthyroidism, was used to find distinguishing TCR V-J signatures. Whether ophthalmopathy could be predicted prospectively was tested in an independent validation cohort made up of approximately 19 hyperthyroidism patients plus 17 patients who later progressed to ophthalmopathy. The 90 or so discovery patients were randomly split 7:3 into training and test sets. The study also compared thyroid tissue and blood T-cell repertoires from 6 or 7 Graves' hyperthyroidism patients. Following sampling, methimazole starting at 30 mg daily was given to hyperthyroidism patients, and high-dose intravenous methylprednisolone was given to ophthalmopathy patients. A second multiplex PCR round built the libraries, followed by size selection and purification. Libraries were sequenced paired-end with 100 bp reads on an Illumina HiSeq2000. SOAPnuke was used to process the raw data, removing reads that contained adapters or uncalled bases, had a mean Phred below 15, or lacked an exact match to the constant primer or identifier. High-quality paired reads were merged using COPE v1.2.5, and each unique nucleotide sequence was defined as a clonotype. MiTCR v1.1 was used to align the clonotypes against IMGT TRBV, TRBD and TRBJ reference segments. The analysis was restricted to V-J combinations with a frequency above 0.0001, which together covered about 99% of the repertoires. A TCS score was defined as the ratio between F50 (clonal expansion) and ExV (chaos), using BLOSUM62-based TCRdist between CDR3 peptides within each V-J. Welch's t-statistics and random forest reduced around 520 V-J features to 13, which were used in a naive Bayes classifier (R e1071). Sample size was not statistically predetermined, and blinding of investigators to group allocation was not performed. The paper reports TCR Vbeta CDR3 sequencing of over 120 peripheral blood samples: over 40 ophthalmopathy, roughly 74 hyperthyroidism and 17 progressor patients.

This sample comprised peripheral blood mononuclear cells (PBMCs), obtained at new diagnosis, from a patient treated with antithyroid drugs. Recombination connected TRBV2 to TRBJ2-5; tentative D gene TRBD2, with 6 bases matching. The sequence was obtained from a woman aged 25 to 39 with Graves disease. Donor details come from another sample of the same person, matched by shared clones. In nucleotides, the sequence is TGTGCCAGCGGAGCCCTAAGCGGGTACCAAGAGACCCAGTACTTC. This gives the protein CASGALSGYQETQYF.